The TCR beta chain under discussion was sequenced for a study of T cells in tumors after PD-1 blockade. Germline V lookup: CDR1 MNHEY, CDR2 SMNVEV (reference sequence). This CDR3 is built from 15 residues. V shed 5 bases, J shed 5 bases, and the junction held 10 bases outside the gene matches. The protocol was immunoSEQ multiplex PCR, while the TCRdb copy is restricted to in-frame clones and leaves out a portion. The table lists 13,000 to 15,000 clones, roughly 70% of them singletons. Each patient got pembrolizumab 200 mg every 3 weeks or cemiplimab 350 mg every 2 weeks. Findings and caveats of the study: Peripheral recruitment is suggested, as some novel exhausted tumor clones were in pre-treatment blood.

Sample share makes this clone medium-sized (0.01 to 0.1%). Its antigen is unidentified. The receptor's source is a human donor with cutaneous squamous cell carcinoma. V is TRBV27 and J is TRBJ2-5; 8 positions agree with TRBD2. The sequenced sample was tumor tissue, obtained after anti-PD-1 treatment. Here the CDR3 DNA reads TGTGCCAGCAGTACCGTAATAGCGGGGAAGGAGACCCAGTACTTC. This gives the protein CASSTVIAGKETQYF.